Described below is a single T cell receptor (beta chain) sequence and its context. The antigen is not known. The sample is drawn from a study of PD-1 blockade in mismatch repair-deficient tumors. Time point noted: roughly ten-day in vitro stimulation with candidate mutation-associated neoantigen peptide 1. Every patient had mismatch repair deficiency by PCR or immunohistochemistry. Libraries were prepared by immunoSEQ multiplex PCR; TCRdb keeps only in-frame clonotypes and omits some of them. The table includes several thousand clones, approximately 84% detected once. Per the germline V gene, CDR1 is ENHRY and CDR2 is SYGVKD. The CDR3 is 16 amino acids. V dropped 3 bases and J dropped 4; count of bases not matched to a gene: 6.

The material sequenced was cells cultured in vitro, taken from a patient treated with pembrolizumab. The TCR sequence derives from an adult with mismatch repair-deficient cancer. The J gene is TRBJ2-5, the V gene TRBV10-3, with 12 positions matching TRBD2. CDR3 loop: CAISDPTLAGGETQYF. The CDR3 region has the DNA TGTGCCATCAGTGACCCCACACTAGCGGGAGGAGAGACCCAGTACTTC.